These 4 T cell receptor beta chains came from one sample sequenced in a study of cytomegalovirus exposure and HLA in healthy donors. Primers: 60 Vbeta forward and 13 Jbeta reverse. Some clones are missing from TCRdb's copy, which holds only in-frame ones; the method was immunoSEQ multiplex PCR. The data show roughly 130,000 clones, about 86% seen once. Input material: PBMCs. The receptors shown here come from a man between 18 and 35 years old in good health and CMV-seronegative.

The gene calls are TRBV7-2 and TRBJ2-1; 7 bases fit TRBD2. This CDR3 has 14 residues. Trimming took 3 bases from V and 6 from J; bases not matched to a gene: 5. CDR1 is SGHTA and CDR2 is FQGNSA in the germline V gene. CDR3 amino acids: CASSLGGLGNEQFF. CDR3 DNA: TGTGCCAGCAGCTTGGGAGGGTTGGGCAATGAGCAGTTCTTC. Supplemented by reference TRBV7-2 and TRBJ2-1, the full variable domain reads GAGVSQSPSNKVTEKGKDVELRCDPISGHTALYWYRQSLGQGLEFLIYFQGNSAPDKSGLPSDRFSAERTGGSVSTLTIQRTQQEDSAVYLCASSLGGLGNEQFFGPGTRLTVL.

The chain combines TRBV28 with TRBJ1-2; D is possibly TRBD1 (6 bases). Trimming took off 5 bases at V and 6 bases at J, with 19 bases between the two ends. This CDR3 has 15 residues. Germline CDR1 MDHEN, CDR2 SYDVKM. The CDR3, as DNA: TGTGCCAGCAGTACTCAGGGGAAGGTCAACGATGGCTACACCTTC. This gives the protein CASSTQGKVNDGYTF.

The chain is built from TRBV30 and TRBJ2-7, with D tentatively TRBD1 (6 bases). Per the germline V gene, CDR1 is GTSNPN and CDR2 is SVGIG (reference sequence). Trimming removed 7 bases from V and 4 bases from J, with 17 bases in between. The CDR3 is 13 residues long. CDR3 nucleotides: TGTGCCTTTAATAAGGGGGTAAATTACGAGCAGTACTTC. Its protein is CAFNKGVNYEQYF.

The chain uses TRBV10-1 and TRBJ2-7; perhaps TRBD1 as D (5 bases). This CDR3 has 15 amino acids. The germline V and J ends were trimmed by 3 bases and 2 bases, with 14 bases remaining between them. Germline V gene lookup returns CDR1 WNHNN and CDR2 SYGVQD (reference sequence). The CDR3 nucleotides are TGCGCCAGCAGTGAAGCTGCCCCAGGGCCCTACGAGCAGTACTTC. Amino acids: CASSEAAPGPYEQYF.